These T cell receptor beta chains were read from a single sample in a study of T cells in localized non-small cell lung cancer. Assay: immunoSEQ multiplex PCR; the TCRdb copy retains only in-frame clones and omits some. The table lists 45,000 to 65,000 clones, over 70% of them singletons. The specimen was PBMCs, collected before any cancer treatment. These receptors all come from a woman aged 35-70 years with stage II lung adenocarcinoma. Both conserved end residues are trimmed from each CDR3. The order of the fields is J gene, V gene, clone size, CDR3 protein. Some rows have no size entry. The others give once, few or many, or a class for an expanded clone.

TRBJ2-1 | TRBV6-4 | few | ASSEDGGGANEQF
TRBJ1-4 | TRBV5-6 | - | ASSLRGRNNEKLF
TRBJ2-7 | TRBV5-1 | - | ASSLVYGYEQY
TRBJ1-1 | TRBV7-9 | - | ASSLLEGNTEAF
TRBJ2-7 | TRBV7-9 | - | ASSPPTAGVGYEQY
TRBJ1-1 | TRBV19 | - | ASSWGGTEAF
TRBJ1-4 | TRBV5-1 | - | ASSSTGSLEKLF
TRBJ1-4 | TRBV20-1 | - | SAAGQEKLF
TRBJ1-2 | TRBV15 | - | ATSTPGFYGYT
TRBJ1-2 | TRBV6-1 | - | ASSEEARGRNYGYT
TRBJ1-5 | TRBV28 | - | ASSLRGGYSNQPQH
TRBJ1-6 | TRBV7-2 | - | ASSFALGQGNSPLH
TRBJ2-1 | TRBV30 | - | AWSVAQGPYNEQF
TRBJ2-7 | TRBV18 | - | ASSPAGGVGTYEQY
TRBJ2-5 | TRBV5-6 | - | ASSLVPGPSRTQY
TRBJ2-2 | TRBV2 | - | ASSSHKTGELF
TRBJ1-2 | TRBV29-1 | - | SVGRPEQNYGYT
TRBJ1-2 | TRBV5-5 | few | ASSFQGDYGYT
TRBJ2-4 | TRBV5-1 | - | ASSLEGSKNIQY
TRBJ1-1 | TRBV6-5 | - | ASSYVGGENTEAF
TRBJ1-5 | TRBV2 | - | ASGGGNQPQH
TRBJ2-5 | TRBV5-1 | - | ASSLRDWEETQY
TRBJ1-5 | TRBV18 | - | ASSLATGIGDQPQH
TRBJ2-3 | TRBV5-4 | - | ASSFGGVQGTDTQY
TRBJ2-3 | TRBV6-6 | - | ASSTLGQGADTQY
TRBJ1-4 | TRBV16 | - | ASSLLGGNEKLF
TRBJ2-5 | TRBV13 | - | ASDRGGRKETQY
TRBJ1-1 | TRBV5-1 | - | ASSLGTGGYTEAF
TRBJ1-5 | TRBV2 | few | ASTSDRVNQPQH
TRBJ2-7 | TRBV7-3 | - | ASSSRRTSSYEQY